The 21 T cell receptor beta chains listed next were all sequenced from one sample in a study of beta chain features in type 1 diabetes. Of the isolated RNA, all was reverse transcribed, and so the sequenced material was expressed TCRB transcripts. Measured with immunoSEQ multiplex PCR; TCRdb has only the in-frame clones, and not every one. The sample holds 300,000 to 350,000 clones, less than 20% seen once. The source material was naive CD4+ T cells from blood. These receptors were obtained from a woman in her late teens or twenties in good health.

This clone was seen more than once but under ten times. The gene calls are TRBV29-1 and TRBJ2-5; 10 nucleotides line up with TRBD2. The end of the DNA is better explained by TRBJ2-7, so the J call may be wrong. CDR1 and CDR2 (germline): SQVTM, ANQGSEA. This CDR3 is 14 amino acids long. The CDR3 loop is CSVDSSGGVYEQYF. The CDR3 DNA follows: TGCAGCGTCGACTCTAGCGGGGGCGTCTACGAGCAGTACTTC.

This clone was seen only a few times. V and J are TRBV6-6 and TRBJ1-2, with D possibly TRBD1 on 6 matching bases. Trimming stripped 5 bases from V and 7 bases from J, with 20 bases between. CDR3 size: 15 residues. CDR1 is MNHNY and CDR2 is SVGAGI in the germline V gene (reference sequence). DNA for the CDR3: TGTGCCAGCAGTCGCCTTGGGGGCGACTATGCTGGCTACACCTTC. Translating gives CASSRLGGDYAGYTF.

This chain connects TRBV5-4 to TRBJ2-1; 11 bases match TRBD2. This CDR3 region has 14 residues. The V and J ends lost 0 bases and 13 bases, in that order; junction bases with no gene match: 6. Per germline, CDR1 SGHNT and CDR2 YYREEE (reference sequence). The CDR3 loop reads CASSLGQTSGIQFF. The CDR3 DNA reads TGTGCCAGCAGCTTGGGTCAGACTAGCGGGATTCAGTTCTTC.

This clone was detected only a few times. This chain links TRBV5-1 with TRBJ2-1, with 7 bases aligning to TRBD2. The CDR3 is 16 residues long. Unmatched junction bases numbered 8, after V lost 5 bases and J lost 0 bases. Per the germline V gene, CDR1 is SGHRS and CDR2 is YFSETQ. The CDR3 loop is CASSSPRGDSYNEQFF. CDR3 bases: TGCGCCAGCAGTTCCCCTCGGGGGGACTCCTACAATGAGCAGTTCTTC.

The V and J genes are TRBV5-4 and TRBJ2-6; D may be TRBD1 (6 bases). Germline lookup yields CDR1 SGHNT and CDR2 YYREEE (reference sequence). The V end was cut by 5 bases, the J end by 3 bases, with 9 bases between. The CDR3 is 14 amino acids. The CDR3 DNA follows: TGTGCCAGCAGGGCCAGGGGTGGGGCCAACGTCCTGACTTTC. Encoded protein: CASRARGGANVLTF.

About this clone itself: Different DNA sequences within this sample yield the same CDR3. The V call is TRBV9, the J call TRBJ1-1; no clear D. CDR3 size: 13 residues. CDR1 is SGDLS, CDR2 YYNGEE, per germline. The V end lost 0 bases, the J end lost 2 bases, and 5 bases lay between the germline ends. This CDR3 is CASSVAGNTEAFF. The CDR3 DNA reads TGTGCCAGCAGCGTAGCGGGTAACACTGAAGCTTTCTTT.

Points on this clone: The sample holds other DNA sequences that translate to the same CDR3. The CDR3 nucleotides are TGTGCCAGCTCACCGGAGGGAAATGAGCAGTTCTTC. Amino acid sequence: CASSPEGNEQFF. The chain uses TRBV18 and TRBJ2-1, with TRBD2 as a possible D gene (6 bases). V was cut by 3 bases and J by 7 bases, with 7 bases left in between. Germline CDR1 and CDR2: KGHSH and LQKENI. The CDR3 totals 12 residues.

The rearrangement uses TRBV7-9 and TRBJ2-1; D possibly corresponds to TRBD1 (6 bases). V was pared by 3 bases and J by 0 bases, with 12 bases between. The CDR3 covers 16 residues. Germline V gene lookup returns CDR1 SEHNR and CDR2 FQNEAQ (reference sequence). The CDR3 bases are TGTGCCAGCAGCTTGACAGGTACGAGCTCCTACAATGAGCAGTTCTTC. Translating it yields CASSLTGTSSYNEQFF.

This chain joins TRBV6-1 and TRBJ1-2; 9 nucleotides line up with TRBD1. CDR1 is MNHNS, CDR2 SASEGT, per germline. V dropped 5 bases and J dropped 1; count of bases not matched to a gene: 5. This CDR3 contains 15 residues. The CDR3 nucleotides are TGTGCCAGCAGTCCCAACAGGGGGCTTAACTATGGCTACACCTTC. This gives the protein CASSPNRGLNYGYTF.

This clone was counted between two and nine times. The chain joins TRBV2 to TRBJ2-3, with TRBD2 matching 8 bases. CDR3 size: 13 residues. J gave up 6 bases and V 8 bases, and 7 bases lay outside the gene matches. Germline CDR1 and CDR2: SNHLY and FYNNEI. CDR3 nucleotide sequence: TGTGCCAGCGGATCGAGCGGGGGTGATACGCAGTATTTT. Translation: CASGSSGGDTQYF.

The gene calls are TRBV7-2 and TRBJ2-1; D uncertain. The CDR3 is 14 amino acids. Trimming removed 4 bases at V and 7 bases at J, with 14 bases between. Per germline, CDR1 SGHTA and CDR2 FQGNSA. CDR3 bases: TGTGCCAGCAGCTCCGCCGGGTTAATGAATGAGCAGTTCTTC. It codes for CASSSAGLMNEQFF.

The rearrangement joins TRBV6-1 to TRBJ1-1, with D hard to call. Germline V gives CDR1 MNHNS, CDR2 SASEGT. With 8 bases removed from V and 3 bases from J, the gap between germline ends came to 7 bases. The CDR3 is 11 amino acids. DNA for the CDR3: TGTGCCAGCGGGCGGGACACTGAAGCTTTCTTT. This translates into CASGRDTEAFF.

CDR3 in DNA: TGCAGCGTTCAGACAGGGCCTAATCAGCCCCAGCATTTT. Its protein is CSVQTGPNQPQHF. The chain is built from TRBV29-1 and TRBJ1-5; TRBD1 agrees at 7 bases. CDR3 length: 13 amino acids. The V gene's germline CDR1 is SQVTM and CDR2 ANQGSEA. V was clipped by 5 bases and J by 4 bases; unmatched bases: 5.

On this clone itself: This CDR3 is also generated by other DNA sequences in the sample. The rearrangement uses TRBV5-4 and TRBJ2-7; D call uncertain. V was trimmed by 2 bases and J by 0 bases, leaving 6 bases between them. The germline V gene has CDR1 SGHNT and CDR2 YYREEE (reference sequence). The CDR3 spans 13 residues. The CDR3 DNA reads as TGTGCCAGCAGCTTCCCGGGCTCCTACGAGCAGTACTTC. This codes for CASSFPGSYEQYF.

The chain joins TRBV4-2 to TRBJ2-3; perhaps TRBD2 as D (5 bases). V lost 5 bases and J lost 6, with 9 bases in between. CDR3 length equals 12 residues. Germline V gene sequence: CDR1 LGHNA, CDR2 YNFKEQ. The CDR3 reads CASSTSGDTQYF. In nucleotides, the CDR3 is TGTGCCAGCAGCACTAGTGGGGATACGCAGTATTTT.

This clone was seen more than once but under ten times. This rearrangement joins TRBV7-3 to TRBJ2-3; D remains unclear. Germline V gene data show CDR1 as SGHTA and CDR2 as FQGTGA. Between the trimmed V and J ends, which lost 4 bases and 0 bases, there was a span of 14 bases. This CDR3 is built from 16 residues. Here the CDR3 reads CASSSTGYTSTDTQYF. The CDR3 DNA follows: TGTGCCAGCAGCTCGACTGGCTACACTAGCACAGATACGCAGTATTTT. The full variable domain, in which reference TRBV7-3 and TRBJ2-3 provide the parts outside the CDR3, is GAGVSQTPSNKVTEKGKYVELRCDPISGHTALYWYRQSLGQGPEFLIYFQGTGAADDSGLPNDRFFAVRPEGSVSTLKIQRTERGDSAVYLCASSSTGYTSTDTQYFGPGTRLTVL.

The rearrangement joins TRBV2 to TRBJ2-7; 11 nucleotides align to TRBD2. The trim removed 5 bases at V and 7 bases at J, leaving 13 bases unmatched. Germline lookup yields CDR1 SNHLY and CDR2 FYNNEI. The CDR3 spans 16 residues. CDR3 nucleotides: TGTGCCAGCAGTTTTCTCGTAACTAGCGGGGGTGAAGAGCAGTACTTC. Amino acid sequence: CASSFLVTSGGEEQYF.

This chain uses TRBV7-2 with TRBJ2-3, with 7 bases aligning to TRBD2. The CDR3 spans 14 residues. V lost 5 bases, J lost 7 bases, and 9 bases stayed unmatched. CDR1 and CDR2 from the germline V gene are SGHTA and FQGNSA. CDR3 region: CASSAGPTSNTQYF. Here the CDR3 DNA reads TGTGCCAGCAGCGCGGGACCGACTAGCAATACGCAGTATTTT. Filled out from reference TRBV7-2 and TRBJ2-3, the complete variable domain reads GAGVSQSPSNKVTEKGKDVELRCDPISGHTALYWYRQSLGQGLEFLIYFQGNSAPDKSGLPSDRFSAERTGGSVSTLTIQRTQQEDSAVYLCASSAGPTSNTQYFGPGTRLTVL.

This clone showed up just a few times. The V and J genes are TRBV4-2 and TRBJ1-5; no clear D. The V end was cut by 1 base, the J end by 5 bases, with 6 bases between. Germline V gives CDR1 LGHNA, CDR2 YNFKEQ. The CDR3 sequence is 13 residues long. The CDR3 nucleotides read TGTGCCAGCAGCCAAGCTCCCTATCAGCCCCAGCATTTT. Translated: CASSQAPYQPQHF.

The chain couples TRBV2 to TRBJ1-4, with 9 positions matching TRBD1. Germline V CDR1 and CDR2: SNHLY, FYNNEI. CDR3 size: 14 residues. The junction had 2 bases not matched to a gene; V was cut back by 4 bases and J by 5 bases. Here the CDR3 DNA reads TGTGCCAGCAGTGGAGGGACAGGGAATGAAAAACTGTTTTTT. Amino acid sequence: CASSGGTGNEKLFF.

In this sample, this clone turned up a few times. The J gene is TRBJ2-1, the V gene TRBV6-5, with D unclear. The V end was cut by 0 bases, the J end by 6 bases, with 9 bases between. In germline, CDR1 is MNHEY, CDR2 SVGAGI. This CDR3 has 14 amino acids. The CDR3 DNA reads as TGTGCCAGCAGTTACTCGGAGACGCTCAATGAGCAGTTCTTC. Its protein product is CASSYSETLNEQFF.